The T cell receptor (beta chain) under discussion was sequenced for a study of radiation and T cells in renal cell carcinoma. Time point noted: blood 4 weeks post-SBRT, at nephrectomy. As to treatment: 15 Gy SBRT to primary tumor, nephrectomy 4 weeks later. Nephrectomy followed 15 Gy stereotactic body radiation by 4 weeks. Blood was sampled at baseline, 2 weeks and 4 weeks after SBRT. Trimming cost V 1 base and J 6 bases, with 13 bases left between them. CDR1 SGHTA and CDR2 FQGNSA come from the germline V gene. CDR3 length equals 15 residues. The method was immunoSEQ multiplex PCR; TCRdb's version includes in-frame clones alone and lacks a portion of them. The table shows about 78,000 clones, with 89% occurring only once.

The origin of this receptor is a woman between 65 and 79 years old with renal cell carcinoma. This sequence joins TRBV7-2 and TRBJ2-1; D unresolved. The sample consisted of blood, taken from a patient whose treatment included radiotherapy and nephrectomy. The CDR3 spells CASSLGSLPGNEQFF. The CDR3 DNA is TGTGCCAGCAGCTTAGGGAGCCTCCCAGGCAATGAGCAGTTCTTC.